This T cell receptor beta chain was found in a study of cytomegalovirus exposure and HLA in healthy donors. Whole-study findings and limits: It was assumed in the presence/absence analyses that sequencing depth was roughly uniform across donors. In a later analysis, CMV-associated beta chains were mostly HLA-associated, it appeared. Prior analysis indicated that the majority of TCR beta V segments exhibited productivity approximately 87% or approximately 30% of the time. Beyond CMV serostatus, there was no information to go on about immune exposure.

Vbeta (60) and Jbeta (13) primers were used in the PCR. Assay used: immunoSEQ multiplex PCR; TCRdb lists only in-frame clones, some missing. Of around 140,000 clones listed, about 72% are singletons. Notes on this clone: Its antigen is unidentified.

The specimen sequenced was PBMCs. This sequence originates from a female donor in good health and CMV-seronegative.

The CDR3 spells CASSLGSLAEQYF. CDR3 sequence (DNA): TGCGCCAGCAGCTTGGGATCGTTAGCCGAGCAGTACTTC. The chain links TRBV5-1 to TRBJ2-7; D gene unclear. The CDR3 consists of 13 residues. V was clipped by 0 bases and J by 6 bases, with 10 bases between them. The V gene's germline CDR1 is SGHRS and CDR2 YFSETQ.